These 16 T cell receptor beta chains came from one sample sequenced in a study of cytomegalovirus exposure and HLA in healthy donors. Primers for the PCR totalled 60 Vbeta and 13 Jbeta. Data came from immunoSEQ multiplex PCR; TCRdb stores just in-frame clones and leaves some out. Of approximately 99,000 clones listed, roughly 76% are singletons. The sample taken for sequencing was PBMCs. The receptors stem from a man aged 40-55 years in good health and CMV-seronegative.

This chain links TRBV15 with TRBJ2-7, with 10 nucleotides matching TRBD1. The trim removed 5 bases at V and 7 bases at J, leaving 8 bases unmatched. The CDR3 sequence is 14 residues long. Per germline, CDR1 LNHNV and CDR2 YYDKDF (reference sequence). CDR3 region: CATSQDRGFWEQYF. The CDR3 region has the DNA TGTGCCACCAGCCAGGACAGGGGGTTTTGGGAGCAGTACTTC. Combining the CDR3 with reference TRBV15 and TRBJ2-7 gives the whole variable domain DAMVIQNPRYQVTQFGKPVTLSCSQTLNHNVMYWYQQKSSQAPKLLFHYYDKDFNNEADTPDNFQSRRPNTSFCFLDIRSPGLGDTAMYLCATSQDRGFWEQYFGPGTRLTVT.

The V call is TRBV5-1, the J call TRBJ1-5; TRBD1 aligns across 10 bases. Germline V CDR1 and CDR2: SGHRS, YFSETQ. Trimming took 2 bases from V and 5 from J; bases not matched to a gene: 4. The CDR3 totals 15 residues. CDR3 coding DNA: TGCGCCAGCAGCTTCGACAGGGGGCGAGATCAGCCCCAGCATTTT. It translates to CASSFDRGRDQPQHF.

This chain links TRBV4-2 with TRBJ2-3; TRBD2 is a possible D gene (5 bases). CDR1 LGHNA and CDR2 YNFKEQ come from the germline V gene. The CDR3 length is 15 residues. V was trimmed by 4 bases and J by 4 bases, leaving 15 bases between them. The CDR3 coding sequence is TGTGCCAGCAGCCCCGGCCTGGAGCGGCCAGATACGCAGTATTTT. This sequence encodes CASSPGLERPDTQYF.

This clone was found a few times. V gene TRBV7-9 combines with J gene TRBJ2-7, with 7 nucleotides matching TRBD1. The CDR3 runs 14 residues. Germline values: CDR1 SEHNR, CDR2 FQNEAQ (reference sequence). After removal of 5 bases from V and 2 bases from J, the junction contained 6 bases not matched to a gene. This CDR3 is CASSARDSTYEQYF. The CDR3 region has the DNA TGTGCCAGCAGCGCCCGGGACAGCACCTACGAGCAGTACTTC.

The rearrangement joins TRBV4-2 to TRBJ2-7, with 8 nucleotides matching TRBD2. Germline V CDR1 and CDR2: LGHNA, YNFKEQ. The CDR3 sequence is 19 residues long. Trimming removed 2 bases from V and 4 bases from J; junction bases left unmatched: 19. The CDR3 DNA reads TGTGCCAGCAGCCAACATAGCGGGTTCCCGGGACTAGTTAGGTACGAGCAGTACTTC. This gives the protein CASSQHSGFPGLVRYEQYF.

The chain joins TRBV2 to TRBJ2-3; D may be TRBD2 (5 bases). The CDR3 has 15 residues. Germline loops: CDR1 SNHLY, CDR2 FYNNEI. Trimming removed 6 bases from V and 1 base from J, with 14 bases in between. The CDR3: CASRTTNGGTDTQYF. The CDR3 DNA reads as TGTGCCAGCAGAACTACAAACGGGGGCACAGATACGCAGTATTTT.

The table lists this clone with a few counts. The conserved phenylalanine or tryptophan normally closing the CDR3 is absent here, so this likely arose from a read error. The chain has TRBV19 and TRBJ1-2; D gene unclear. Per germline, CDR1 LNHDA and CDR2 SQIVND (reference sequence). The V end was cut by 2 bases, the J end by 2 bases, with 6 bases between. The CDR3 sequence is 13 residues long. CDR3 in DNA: TGTGCCAGTAGTATACAGCGAAACTATGGCTACACCGTC. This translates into CASSIQRNYGYTV.

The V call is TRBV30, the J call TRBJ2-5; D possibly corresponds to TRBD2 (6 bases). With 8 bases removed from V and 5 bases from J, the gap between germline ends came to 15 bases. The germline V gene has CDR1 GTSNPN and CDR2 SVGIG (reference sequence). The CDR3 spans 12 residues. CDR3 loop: CAGRRGVETQYF. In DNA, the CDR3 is TGTGCCGGAAGGAGGGGCGTCGAGACCCAGTACTTC.

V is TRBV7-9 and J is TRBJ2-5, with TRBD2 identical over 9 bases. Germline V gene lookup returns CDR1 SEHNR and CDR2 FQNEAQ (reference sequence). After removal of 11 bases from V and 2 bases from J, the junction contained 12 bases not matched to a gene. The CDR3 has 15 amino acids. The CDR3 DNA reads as TGTGCCGGAGCGGGGGGCCTGATCACTCAAGAGACCCAGTACTTC. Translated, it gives CAGAGGLITQETQYF.

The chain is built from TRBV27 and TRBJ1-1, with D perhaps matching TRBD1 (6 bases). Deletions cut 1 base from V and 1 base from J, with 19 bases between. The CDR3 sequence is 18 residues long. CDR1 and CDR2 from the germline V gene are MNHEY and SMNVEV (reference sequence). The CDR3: CASSLFGQPVIPNTEAFF. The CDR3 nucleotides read TGTGCCAGCAGTTTATTTGGACAGCCAGTAATTCCGAACACTGAAGCTTTCTTT.

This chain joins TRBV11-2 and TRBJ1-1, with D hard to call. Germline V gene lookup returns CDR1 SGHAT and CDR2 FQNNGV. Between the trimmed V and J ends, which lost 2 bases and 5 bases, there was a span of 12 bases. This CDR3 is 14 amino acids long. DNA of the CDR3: TGTGCCAGCAGCTTAATGCTTCTAAGTACTGAAGCTTTCTTT. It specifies CASSLMLLSTEAFF. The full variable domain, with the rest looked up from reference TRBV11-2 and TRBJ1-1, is EAGVAQSPRYKIIEKRQSVAFWCNPISGHATLYWYQQILGQGPKLLIQFQNNGVVDDSQLPKDRFSAERLKGVDSTLKIQPAKLEDSAVYLCASSLMLLSTEAFFGQGTRLTVV.

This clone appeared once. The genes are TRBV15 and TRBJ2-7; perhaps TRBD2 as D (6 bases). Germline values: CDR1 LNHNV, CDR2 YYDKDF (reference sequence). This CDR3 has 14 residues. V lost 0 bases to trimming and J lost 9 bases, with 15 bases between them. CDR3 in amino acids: CATSRDLEGSVQYF. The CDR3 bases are TGTGCCACCAGCAGAGATTTGGAGGGTTCTGTGCAGTACTTC.

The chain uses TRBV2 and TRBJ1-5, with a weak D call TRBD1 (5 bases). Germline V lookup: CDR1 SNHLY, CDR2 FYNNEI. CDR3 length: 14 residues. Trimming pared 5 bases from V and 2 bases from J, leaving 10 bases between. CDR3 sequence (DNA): TGTGCCAGCAGTAGGGGCGGGGGCAATCAGCCCCAGCATTTT. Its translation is CASSRGGGNQPQHF.

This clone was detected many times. CDR3 in DNA: TGTGCCAGCGGGCCTAGCACGTTATCCGAGCAGTACTTC. This gives the protein CASGPSTLSEQYF. The chain couples TRBV6-5 to TRBJ2-7; D perhaps matches TRBD2 (5 bases). Deletions cut 8 bases from V and 6 bases from J, with 17 bases between. Looked up from germline, CDR1 is MNHEY and CDR2 is SVGAGI. This CDR3 is built from 13 residues.

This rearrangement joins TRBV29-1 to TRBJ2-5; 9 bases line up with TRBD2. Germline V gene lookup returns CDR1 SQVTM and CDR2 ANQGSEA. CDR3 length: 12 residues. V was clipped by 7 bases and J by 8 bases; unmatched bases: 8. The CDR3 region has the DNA TGCAGCGCCGGGGCTAGCGGGGAAACCCAGTACTTC. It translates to CSAGASGETQYF.

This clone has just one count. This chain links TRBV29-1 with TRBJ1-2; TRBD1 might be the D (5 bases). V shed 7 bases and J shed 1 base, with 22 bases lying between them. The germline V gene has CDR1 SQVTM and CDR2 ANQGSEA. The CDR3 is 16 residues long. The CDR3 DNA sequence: TGCAGCGCTCCCAACGTCCCAGGGTCTGGTAACTATGGCTACACCTTC. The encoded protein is CSAPNVPGSGNYGYTF.